These 21 T cell receptor beta chains were sequenced from one sample in a study of OX40 agonist ivuxolimab in advanced cancers. Libraries came from the immunoSEQ multiplex PCR assay. In its TCRdb copy, this immuneACCESS table keeps in-frame sequences only and misses some clones. Where compared with another copy, unresolved V genes explain less than half of these, and the others have no known cause. For this sample the table gives fewer than 80,000 clones, of which about 90% were detected only once. The ten largest clones represent roughly 14% of the sample. The specimen was CD4+ or CD8+ T cells sorted from blood, collected in a trial of the OX40 agonist ivuxolimab. These receptors were collected from an adult with an advanced solid tumor such as melanoma, head and neck, liver or kidney cancer.

V and J are TRBV27 and TRBJ2-1, with 7 bases lining up with TRBD1. This CDR3 comprises 16 residues. With 11 bases clipped from V and 0 bases from J, the junction kept 13 bases outside the gene matches. The germline CDR1 and CDR2 sequences are MNHEY and SMNVEV (reference sequence). The DNA of the CDR3 is TGTGCCCTCCCCGAGGGGGCGTACAGCTCCTACAATGAGCAGTTCTTC. Its translation is CALPEGAYSSYNEQFF.

The chain joins TRBV4-2 to TRBJ2-2; weak D call: TRBD2 (6 bases). V lost 4 bases and J lost 7, with 13 bases in between. The CDR3 covers 14 residues. Per the germline V gene, CDR1 is LGHNA and CDR2 is YNFKEQ. DNA for the CDR3: TGTGCCAGCAGCCCGGATGCGGGGTTCGGGGAGCTGTTTTTT. The encoded protein is CASSPDAGFGELFF.

This clone occurred once. The CDR3 loop is CASSPAHTDTQYF. The CDR3 bases are TGTGCCAGCAGCCCGGCACACACAGATACGCAGTATTTT. The gene calls are TRBV11-2 and TRBJ2-3, with D unclear. Germline V gives CDR1 SGHAT, CDR2 FQNNGV. This CDR3 has 13 amino acids. The V end lost 5 bases, the J end lost 2 bases, and 8 bases lay between the germline ends.

The gene calls are TRBV9 and TRBJ1-5; D is unclear. The CDR3 covers 15 residues. V gave up 0 bases and J gave up 2 bases, with 9 bases separating them. The germline V gene encodes CDR1 SGDLS and CDR2 YYNGEE. The DNA of the CDR3 is TGTGCCAGCAGCGTAGAAGGTAGGGGCAATCAGCCCCAGCATTTT. Translated: CASSVEGRGNQPQHF.

The CDR3 reads CACGGGLAKNIQYF. CDR3 nucleotides: TGTGCTTGCGGGGGTGGCTTAGCCAAAAACATTCAGTACTTC. The chain couples TRBV30 to TRBJ2-4, with TRBD2 matching 7 bases. CDR1 and CDR2 (germline): GTSNPN, SVGIG (reference sequence). The CDR3 consists of 14 residues.

This clone was detected once. The chain uses TRBV25-1 and TRBJ2-6, with TRBD2 matching 7 bases. The CDR3 runs 18 residues. Germline V gene sequence: CDR1 MGHDK, CDR2 SYGVNS. With 2 bases clipped from V and 1 base from J, the junction kept 8 bases outside the gene matches. This CDR3 reads CASSEGRGPSSGANVLTF. In DNA form, the CDR3 reads TGTGCCAGCAGTGAAGGGAGGGGCCCCAGTTCTGGGGCCAACGTCCTGACTTTC.

This chain connects TRBV11-2 to TRBJ2-1, with 7 nucleotides matching TRBD1. Germline values: CDR1 SGHAT, CDR2 FQNNGV. Losses at the gene ends were 5 bases for V and 8 bases for J; bases not matched to a gene: 3. The CDR3 is made up of 12 amino acids. CDR3 sequence: CASSVTGDEQFF. CDR3 nucleotide sequence: TGTGCCAGCAGCGTTACAGGGGATGAGCAGTTCTTC. Using reference TRBV11-2 and TRBJ2-1 for the parts outside the CDR3, the full variable domain is EAGVAQSPRYKIIEKRQSVAFWCNPISGHATLYWYQQILGQGPKLLIQFQNNGVVDDSQLPKDRFSAERLKGVDSTLKIQPAKLEDSAVYLCASSVTGDEQFFGPGTRLTVL.

As concerns this clone: Distinct nucleotide sequences in the sample also encode this CDR3. The chain recombines TRBV6-5 with TRBJ2-7; D gene uncertain. Trimming took off 2 bases at V and 5 bases at J, with 4 bases between the two ends. Per germline, CDR1 MNHEY and CDR2 SVGAGI. CDR3 length: 11 amino acids. For the CDR3, the DNA is TGTGCCAGCAGTTACCTCGACGAGCAGTACTTC. Translated: CASSYLDEQYF.

The gene calls are TRBV2 and TRBJ2-1; D is perhaps TRBD1 (6 bases). CDR3 length: 11 amino acids. CDR1 and CDR2 (germline): SNHLY, FYNNEI. Trimming cost V 1 base and J 15 bases, with 10 bases left between them. CDR3 protein: CASSEGTGPFF. The CDR3 coding sequence is TGTGCCAGCAGTGAAGGAACAGGGCCGTTCTTC. The variable domain in full, with the rest retrieved from reference TRBV2 and TRBJ2-1, is EPEVTQTPSHQVTQMGQEVILRCVPISNHLYFYWYRQILGQKVEFLVSFYNNEISEKSEIFDDQFSVERPDGSNFTLKIRSTKLEDSAMYFCASSEGTGPFFGPGTRLTVL.

The V and J genes are TRBV4-2 and TRBJ2-3; D remains ambiguous. CDR1 is LGHNA, CDR2 YNFKEQ, per germline. V shed 0 bases and J shed 2 bases, with 15 bases lying between them. This CDR3 is 17 amino acids long. The CDR3 nucleotides read TGTGCCAGCAGCCAAGAAATTAGTGGCAGAATCACAGATACGCAGTATTTT. It yields the protein CASSQEISGRITDTQYF.

The V call is TRBV9, the J call TRBJ2-1; perhaps TRBD2 as D (6 bases). The CDR3 is made up of 16 amino acids. Trimming took off 1 base at V and 7 bases at J, with 18 bases between the two ends. Germline CDR1 reads SGDLS; CDR2 reads YYNGEE. The CDR3 spells CASSVTRDSVRNEQFF. CDR3 nucleotide sequence: TGTGCCAGCAGCGTAACCAGGGACTCGGTTCGGAATGAGCAGTTCTTC.

The chain links TRBV28 to TRBJ2-1; 11 positions agree with TRBD1. Losses at the gene ends were 10 bases for V and 7 bases for J; bases not matched to a gene: 9. Germline V CDR1 and CDR2: MDHEN, SYDVKM. The CDR3 loop spans 14 amino acids. The CDR3 reads CATPGDRGSNEQFF. For the CDR3, the DNA is TGTGCCACCCCGGGGGACAGGGGGAGTAATGAGCAGTTCTTC. The full variable domain, in which reference TRBV28 and TRBJ2-1 provide the parts outside the CDR3, is DVKVTQSSRYLVKRTGEKVFLECVQDMDHENMFWYRQDPGLGLRLIYFSYDVKMKEKGDIPEGYSVSREKKERFSLILESASTNQTSMYLCATPGDRGSNEQFFGPGTRLTVL.

The chain carries TRBV27 and TRBJ2-1; D is perhaps TRBD1 or TRBD2 (6 bases each). This CDR3 spans 16 amino acids. From germline, CDR1 is MNHEY and CDR2 SMNVEV (reference sequence). V lost 5 bases and J lost 6, with 20 bases in between. The CDR3 reads CASSPVVGGMGNEQFF. CDR3 bases: TGTGCCAGCAGTCCCGTTGTGGGGGGCATGGGCAATGAGCAGTTCTTC.

This clone was detected only once. V is TRBV7-9 and J is TRBJ2-1; unclear D gene. Trimming left V 1 base short and J 4 bases short, with 11 bases between. The germline V gene encodes CDR1 SEHNR and CDR2 FQNEAQ (reference sequence). There are 15 residues in the CDR3. The CDR3 sequence is CASSLGSAAYNEQFF. For the CDR3, the DNA is TGTGCCAGCAGCTTAGGTTCGGCCGCTTACAATGAGCAGTTCTTC.

This sequence joins TRBV19 and TRBJ1-2, with D uncertain. V was pared by 11 bases and J by 6 bases, with 13 bases between. CDR1 and CDR2 from the germline V gene are LNHDA and SQIVND (reference sequence). The CDR3 has 11 amino acids. CDR3 nucleotides: TGTGCCGTGTTAACGGTGGATGGCTACACCTTC. This translates into CAVLTVDGYTF.

The chain joins TRBV6-5 to TRBJ2-7; D unclear. Germline loops: CDR1 MNHEY, CDR2 SVGAGI. This CDR3 has 13 residues. The V gene lost 2 bases and the J gene lost 3 bases, with 8 bases spanning the gap. The CDR3 region has the DNA TGTGCCAGCAGTTACAATCCCAGCTACGAGCAGTACTTC. Amino acid sequence: CASSYNPSYEQYF.

The gene calls are TRBV11-2 and TRBJ2-7, with D maybe TRBD2 (6 bases). Between the trimmed V and J ends, which lost 1 base and 4 bases, there was a span of 14 bases. CDR3 length: 15 amino acids. Germline V CDR1 and CDR2: SGHAT, FQNNGV. CDR3: CASSLVYLGGYEQYF. For the CDR3, the DNA is TGTGCCAGCAGCTTAGTATACTTGGGGGGATACGAGCAGTACTTC.

The chain uses TRBV27 and TRBJ1-5; TRBD1 matches 8 bases. CDR3 length: 15 amino acids. The germline gives CDR1 MNHEY, CDR2 SMNVEV (reference sequence). Trimming took 4 bases from V and 2 from J; bases not matched to a gene: 4. The CDR3 DNA is TGTGCCAGCAGTTACGGACAGGGTGGCAATCAGCCCCAGCATTTT. It is translated as CASSYGQGGNQPQHF.

The CDR3: CASSPARSGELFF. In DNA, the CDR3 is TGTGCCAGCAGCCCAGCCCGCTCCGGGGAGCTGTTTTTT. The rearrangement uses TRBV13 and TRBJ2-2; D is undetermined. The CDR3 spans 13 residues. CDR1 and CDR2 from the germline V gene are PRHDT and FYEKMQ (reference sequence). Trimming pared 5 bases from V and 6 bases from J, leaving 10 bases between.

The rearrangement links TRBV7-9 to TRBJ2-7; D gene uncertain. CDR1 is SEHNR and CDR2 is FQNEAQ in the germline V gene (reference sequence). Trimming removed 1 base at V and 0 bases at J, with 7 bases between. The CDR3 is 14 amino acids. Here the CDR3 reads CASSLGRSSYEQYF. DNA of the CDR3: TGTGCCAGCAGCTTAGGCAGAAGCTCCTACGAGCAGTACTTC.

The rearrangement links TRBV7-9 to TRBJ2-7; weak D call: TRBD2 (5 bases). Trimming pared 1 base from V and 3 bases from J, leaving 13 bases between. The CDR3 runs 15 residues. Per the germline V gene, CDR1 is SEHNR and CDR2 is FQNEAQ (reference sequence). The CDR3 region has the DNA TGTGCCAGCAGCTTAGAAGCGGAGGCCAACTACGAGCAGTACTTC. Translation gives CASSLEAEANYEQYF.